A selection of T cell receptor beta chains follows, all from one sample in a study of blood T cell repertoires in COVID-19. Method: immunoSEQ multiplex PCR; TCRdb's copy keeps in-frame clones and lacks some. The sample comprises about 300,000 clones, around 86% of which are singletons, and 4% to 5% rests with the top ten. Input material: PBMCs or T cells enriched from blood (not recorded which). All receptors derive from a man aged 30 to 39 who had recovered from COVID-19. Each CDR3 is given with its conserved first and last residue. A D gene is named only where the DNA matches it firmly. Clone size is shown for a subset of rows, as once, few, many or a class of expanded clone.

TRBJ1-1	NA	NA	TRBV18	CASSRGGVNTEAFF	TGTGCCAGCTCCCGAGGGGGAGTGAACACTGAAGCTTTCTTT
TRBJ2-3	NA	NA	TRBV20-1	CSASGVPGVEDTQYF	TGCAGTGCTAGTGGGGTCCCGGGAGTGGAAGATACGCAGTATTTT
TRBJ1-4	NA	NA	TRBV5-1	CASSLEAAGGNEKLFF	TGCGCCAGCAGCTTGGAGGCTGCCGGCGGTAATGAAAAACTGTTTTTT
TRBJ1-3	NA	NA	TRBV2	CASSQDKPSGNTIYF	TGTGCCAGCAGCCAGGACAAACCCTCTGGAAACACCATATATTTT
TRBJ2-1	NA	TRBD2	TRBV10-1	CASRASGNPNEQFF	TGCGCCAGCCGGGCTAGCGGGAACCCCAATGAGCAGTTCTTC
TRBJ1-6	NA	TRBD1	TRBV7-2	CASSSFVGQVNSPLHF	TGTGCCAGCAGTTCATTTGTGGGACAGGTGAATTCACCCCTCCACTTT
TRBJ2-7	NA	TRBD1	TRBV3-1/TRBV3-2	CASSQLDRGPHEQYF	TGTGCCAGCAGCCAATTGGACAGGGGGCCCCACGAGCAGTACTTC
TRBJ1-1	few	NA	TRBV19	CASSIIEAGNTEAFF	TGTGCCAGTAGTATAATCGAAGCGGGGAACACTGAAGCTTTCTTT
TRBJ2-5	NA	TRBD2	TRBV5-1	CASSSRLAGGYQETQYF	TGCGCCAGCAGCTCACGACTAGCGGGGGGTTACCAAGAGACCCAGTACTTC
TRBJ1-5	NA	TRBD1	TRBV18	CASSPRTGTFSNQPQHF	TGTGCCAGCTCACCAAGGACAGGAACCTTTAGCAATCAGCCCCAGCATTTT
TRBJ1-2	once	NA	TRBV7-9	CASSLVAESNYGYTF	TGTGCCAGCAGCTTAGTTGCGGAATCTAACTATGGCTACACCTTC
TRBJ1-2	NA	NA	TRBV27	CASSLGIQGGGYTF	TGTGCCAGCAGTTTAGGTATCCAGGGCGGAGGCTACACCTTC
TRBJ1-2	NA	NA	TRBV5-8	CASSKDSYGYTF	TGTGCCAGCAGCAAGGACAGCTATGGCTACACCTTC
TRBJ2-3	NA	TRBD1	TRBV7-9	CASRHRGLTDTQYF	TGTGCCAGCAGACACAGGGGGCTCACAGATACGCAGTATTTT
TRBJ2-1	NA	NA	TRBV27	CASSLGAGFNEQFF	TGTGCCAGCAGTTTAGGGGCAGGGTTCAATGAGCAGTTCTTC
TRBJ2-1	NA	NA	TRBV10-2	CATGTLGFNEQFF	TGCGCCACAGGGACTTTGGGGTTCAATGAGCAGTTCTTC
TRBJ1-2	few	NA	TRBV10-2	CASSEWAGIYGYTF	TGCGCCAGCAGTGAGTGGGCAGGGATCTATGGCTACACCTTC
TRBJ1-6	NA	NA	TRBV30	CAWSGRRLGNSPLHF	TGTGCCTGGAGCGGCAGAAGACTCGGGAATTCACCCCTCCACTTT
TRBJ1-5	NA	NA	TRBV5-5	CASSLTGTPSLSQPQHF	TGTGCCAGCAGCTTGACCGGGACTCCAAGCCTAAGTCAGCCCCAGCATTTT
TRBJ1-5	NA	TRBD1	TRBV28	CASKPGQGAGYSNQPQHF	TGTGCCAGCAAGCCGGGACAGGGGGCGGGGTATAGCAATCAGCCCCAGCATTTT
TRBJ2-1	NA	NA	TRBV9	CASSVVEGGYNEQFF	TGTGCCAGCAGCGTAGTAGAGGGGGGGTACAATGAGCAGTTCTTC
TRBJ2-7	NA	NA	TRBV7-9	CASSFGGYVDEQYF	TGTGCCAGCAGCTTCGGAGGGTACGTCGACGAGCAGTACTTC
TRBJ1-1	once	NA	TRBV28	CASSYSAYTEAFF	TGTGCCAGCAGTTACTCCGCTTATACTGAAGCTTTCTTT
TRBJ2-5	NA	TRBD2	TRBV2	CAGSGGDWETQYF	TGTGCCGGTAGCGGGGGGGATTGGGAGACCCAGTACTTC
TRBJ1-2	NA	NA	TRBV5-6	CASGESLPGDGYTF	TGTGCCAGCGGAGAGAGCCTCCCAGGGGATGGCTACACCTTC
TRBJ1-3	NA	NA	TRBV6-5	CASCRDLGNTIYF	TGTGCCAGCTGCAGGGACTTAGGAAACACCATATATTTT
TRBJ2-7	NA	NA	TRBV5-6	CASSPRTLSYEQYF	TGTGCCAGCAGCCCTAGGACACTTTCCTACGAGCAGTACTTC
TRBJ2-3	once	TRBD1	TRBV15	CATSQRWETGADTQYF	TGTGCCACCAGCCAACGCTGGGAGACAGGGGCAGATACGCAGTATTTT
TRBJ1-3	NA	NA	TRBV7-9	CASTPTGPSGNTIYF	TGTGCCAGCACCCCGACAGGACCCTCTGGAAACACCATATATTTT